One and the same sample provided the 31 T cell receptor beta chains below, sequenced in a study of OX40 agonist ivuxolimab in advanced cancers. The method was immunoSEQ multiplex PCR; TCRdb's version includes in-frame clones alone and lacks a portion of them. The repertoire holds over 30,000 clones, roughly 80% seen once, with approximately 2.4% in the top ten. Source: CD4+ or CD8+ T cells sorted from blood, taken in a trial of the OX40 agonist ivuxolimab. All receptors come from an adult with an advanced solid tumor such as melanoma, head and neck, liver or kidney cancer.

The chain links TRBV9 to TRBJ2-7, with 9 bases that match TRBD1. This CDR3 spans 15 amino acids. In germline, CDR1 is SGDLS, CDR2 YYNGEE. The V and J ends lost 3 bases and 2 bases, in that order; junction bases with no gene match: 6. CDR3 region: CASSAQDRGPYEQYF. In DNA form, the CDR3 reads TGTGCCAGCAGCGCCCAGGACAGGGGTCCCTACGAGCAGTACTTC.

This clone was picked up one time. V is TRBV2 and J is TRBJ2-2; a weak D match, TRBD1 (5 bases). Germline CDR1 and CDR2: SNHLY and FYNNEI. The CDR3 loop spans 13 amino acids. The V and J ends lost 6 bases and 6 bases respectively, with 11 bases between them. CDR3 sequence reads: CASSAGQAGELFF. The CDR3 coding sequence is TGTGCCAGCAGCGCTGGACAAGCCGGGGAGCTGTTTTTT.

CDR3 nucleotides: TGTGCCATACAGGGGGCTCCCACTGAAGCTTTCTTT. Protein product: CAIQGAPTEAFF. This rearrangement joins TRBV6-5 to TRBJ1-1; 9 bases are shared with TRBD1. The V and J ends lost 10 bases and 4 bases, in that order; junction bases with no gene match: 4. Germline CDR1 is MNHEY and CDR2 is SVGAGI. The CDR3 consists of 12 residues.

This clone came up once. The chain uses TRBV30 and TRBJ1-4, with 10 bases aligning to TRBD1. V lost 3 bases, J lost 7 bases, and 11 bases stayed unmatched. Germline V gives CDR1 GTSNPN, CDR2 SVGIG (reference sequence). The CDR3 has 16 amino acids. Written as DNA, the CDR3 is TGTGCCTGGAGAGAATTGGGCGACAGGGGGCGTGAAAAACTGTTTTTT. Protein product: CAWRELGDRGREKLFF.

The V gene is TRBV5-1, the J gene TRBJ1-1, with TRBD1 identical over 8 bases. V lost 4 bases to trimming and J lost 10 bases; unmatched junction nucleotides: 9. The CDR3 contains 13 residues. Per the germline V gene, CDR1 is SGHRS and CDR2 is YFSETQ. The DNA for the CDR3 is TGCGCCAGCAGCCCCGGACAGGGCCGCGTAGCTTTCTTT. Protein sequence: CASSPGQGRVAFF.

The CDR3 sequence is CASSMGVGPDTQYF. In DNA, the CDR3 is TGCGCCAGCAGCATGGGCGTGGGGCCAGATACGCAGTATTTT. J is TRBJ2-3 and V is TRBV5-1; D may be TRBD1 (5 bases). Germline CDR1 is SGHRS and CDR2 is YFSETQ. The CDR3 has 14 residues. V was trimmed by 4 bases and J by 4 bases, leaving 13 bases between them.

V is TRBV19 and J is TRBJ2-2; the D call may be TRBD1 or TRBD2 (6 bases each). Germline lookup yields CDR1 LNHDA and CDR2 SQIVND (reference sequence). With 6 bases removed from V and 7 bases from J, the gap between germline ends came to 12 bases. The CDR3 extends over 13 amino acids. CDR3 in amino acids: CASSPKGGGELFF. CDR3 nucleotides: TGTGCCAGTAGCCCAAAGGGGGGCGGGGAGCTGTTTTTT. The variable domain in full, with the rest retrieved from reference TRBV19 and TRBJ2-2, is DGGITQSPKYLFRKEGQNVTLSCEQNLNHDAMYWYRQDPGQGLRLIYYSQIVNDFQKGDIAEGYSVSREKKESFPLTVTSAQKNPTAFYLCASSPKGGGELFFGEGSRLTVL.

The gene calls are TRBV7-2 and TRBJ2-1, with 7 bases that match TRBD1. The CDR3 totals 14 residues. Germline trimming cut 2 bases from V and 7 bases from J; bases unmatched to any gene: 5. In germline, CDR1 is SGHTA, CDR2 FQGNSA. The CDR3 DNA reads TGTGCCAGCAGCTTACACAGGGGAAGGAATGAGCAGTTCTTC. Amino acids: CASSLHRGRNEQFF.

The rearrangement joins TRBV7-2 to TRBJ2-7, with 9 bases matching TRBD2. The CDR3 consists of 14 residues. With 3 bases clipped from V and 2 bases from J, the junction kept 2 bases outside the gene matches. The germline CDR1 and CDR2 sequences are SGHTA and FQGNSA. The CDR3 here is CASSFSGGTYEQYF. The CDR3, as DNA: TGTGCCAGCAGCTTTAGCGGGGGCACCTACGAGCAGTACTTC.

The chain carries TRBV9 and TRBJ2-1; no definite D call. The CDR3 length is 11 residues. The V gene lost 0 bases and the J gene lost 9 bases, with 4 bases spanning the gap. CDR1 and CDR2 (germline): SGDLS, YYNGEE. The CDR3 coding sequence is TGTGCCAGCAGCGTAGGGGGTGAGCAGTTCTTC. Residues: CASSVGGEQFF.

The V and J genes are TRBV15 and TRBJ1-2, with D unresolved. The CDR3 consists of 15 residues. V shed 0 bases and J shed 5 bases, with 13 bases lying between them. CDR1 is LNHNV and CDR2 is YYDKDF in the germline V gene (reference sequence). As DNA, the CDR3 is TGTGCCACCAGCAGAGATAGGGCCCAGGTTTATGGCTACACCTTC. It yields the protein CATSRDRAQVYGYTF.

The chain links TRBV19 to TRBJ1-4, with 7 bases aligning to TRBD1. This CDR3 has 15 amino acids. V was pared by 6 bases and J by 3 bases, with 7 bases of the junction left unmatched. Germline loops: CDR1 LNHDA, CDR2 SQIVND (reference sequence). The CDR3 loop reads CASRYQGDSNEKLFF. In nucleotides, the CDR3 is TGTGCCAGTAGGTACCAGGGGGACTCTAATGAAAAACTGTTTTTT.

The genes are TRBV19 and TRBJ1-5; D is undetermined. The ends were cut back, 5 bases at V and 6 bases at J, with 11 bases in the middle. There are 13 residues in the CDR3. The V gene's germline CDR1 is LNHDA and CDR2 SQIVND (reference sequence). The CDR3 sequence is CASSSGIRQPQHF. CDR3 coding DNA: TGTGCCAGTAGTTCGGGGATTCGTCAGCCCCAGCATTTT. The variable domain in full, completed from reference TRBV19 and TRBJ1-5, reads DGGITQSPKYLFRKEGQNVTLSCEQNLNHDAMYWYRQDPGQGLRLIYYSQIVNDFQKGDIAEGYSVSREKKESFPLTVTSAQKNPTAFYLCASSSGIRQPQHFGDGTRLSIL.

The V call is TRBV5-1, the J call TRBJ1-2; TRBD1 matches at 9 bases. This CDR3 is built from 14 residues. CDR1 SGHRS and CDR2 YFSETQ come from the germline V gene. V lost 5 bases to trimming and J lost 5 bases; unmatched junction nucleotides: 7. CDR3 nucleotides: TGCGCCAGCAGACCACCGGGACAGGGATATGGCTACACCTTC. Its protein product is CASRPPGQGYGYTF. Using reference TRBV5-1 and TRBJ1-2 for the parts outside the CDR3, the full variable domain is KAGVTQTPRYLIKTRGQQVTLSCSPISGHRSVSWYQQTPGQGLQFLFEYFSETQRNKGNFPGRFSGRQFSNSRSEMNVSTLELGDSALYLCASRPPGQGYGYTFGSGTRLTVV.

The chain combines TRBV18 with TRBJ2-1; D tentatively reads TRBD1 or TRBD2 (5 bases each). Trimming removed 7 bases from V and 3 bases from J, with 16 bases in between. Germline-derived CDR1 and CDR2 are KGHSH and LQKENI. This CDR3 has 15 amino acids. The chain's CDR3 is CASLLDSLSYNEQFF. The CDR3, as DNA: TGTGCCAGCTTACTAGACAGTCTGAGCTACAATGAGCAGTTCTTC.

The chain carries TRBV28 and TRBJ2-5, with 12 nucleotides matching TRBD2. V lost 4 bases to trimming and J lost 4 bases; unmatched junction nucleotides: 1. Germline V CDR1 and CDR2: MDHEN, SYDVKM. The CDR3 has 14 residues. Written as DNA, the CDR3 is TGTGCCAGCAGTTCGACTAGCGGGGGAGAGACCCAGTACTTC. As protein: CASSSTSGGETQYF.

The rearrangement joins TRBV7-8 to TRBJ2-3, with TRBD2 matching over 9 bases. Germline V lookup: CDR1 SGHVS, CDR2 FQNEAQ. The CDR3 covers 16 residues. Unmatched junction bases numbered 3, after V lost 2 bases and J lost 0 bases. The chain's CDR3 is CASSLISGGSTDTQYF. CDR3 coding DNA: TGTGCCAGCAGCTTAATAAGCGGGGGGAGCACAGATACGCAGTATTTT.

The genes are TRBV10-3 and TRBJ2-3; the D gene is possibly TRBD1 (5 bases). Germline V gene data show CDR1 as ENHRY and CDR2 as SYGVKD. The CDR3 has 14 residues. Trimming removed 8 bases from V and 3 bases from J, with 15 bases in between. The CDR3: CAISGREGTDTQYF. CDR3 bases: TGTGCCATCTCAGGCAGGGAAGGTACAGATACGCAGTATTTT.

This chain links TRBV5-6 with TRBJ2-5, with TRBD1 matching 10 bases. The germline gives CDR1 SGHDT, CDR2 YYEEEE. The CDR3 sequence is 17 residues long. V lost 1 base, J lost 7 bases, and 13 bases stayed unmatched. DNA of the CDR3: TGTGCCAGCAGCTTGAGGAGACAGGGGGCCCGCTGGGGGACCCAGTACTTC. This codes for CASSLRRQGARWGTQYF.

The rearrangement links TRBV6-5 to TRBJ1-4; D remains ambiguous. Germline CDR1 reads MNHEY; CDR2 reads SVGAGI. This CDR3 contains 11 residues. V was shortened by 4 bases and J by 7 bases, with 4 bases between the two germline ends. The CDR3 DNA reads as TGTGCCAGCAGTTTCTTTGAAAAACTGTTTTTT. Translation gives CASSFFEKLFF.

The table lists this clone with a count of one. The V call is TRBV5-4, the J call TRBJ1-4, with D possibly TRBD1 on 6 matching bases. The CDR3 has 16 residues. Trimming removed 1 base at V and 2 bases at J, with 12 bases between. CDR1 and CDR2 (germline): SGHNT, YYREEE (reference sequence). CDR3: CASSLTGRGTNEKLFF. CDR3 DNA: TGTGCCAGCAGCTTGACAGGGAGAGGCACTAATGAAAAACTGTTTTTT. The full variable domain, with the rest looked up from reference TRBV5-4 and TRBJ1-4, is ETGVTQSPTHLIKTRGQQVTLRCSSQSGHNTVSWYQQALGQGPQFIFQYYREEENGRGNFPPRFSGLQFPNYSSELNVNALELDDSALYLCASSLTGRGTNEKLFFGSGTQLSVL.

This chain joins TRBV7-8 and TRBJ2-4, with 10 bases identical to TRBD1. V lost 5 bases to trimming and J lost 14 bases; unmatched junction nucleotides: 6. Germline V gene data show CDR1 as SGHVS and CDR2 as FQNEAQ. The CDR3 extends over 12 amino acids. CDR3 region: CASSGTGTGEYF. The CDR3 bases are TGTGCCAGCAGCGGGACCGGGACAGGGGAGTACTTC.

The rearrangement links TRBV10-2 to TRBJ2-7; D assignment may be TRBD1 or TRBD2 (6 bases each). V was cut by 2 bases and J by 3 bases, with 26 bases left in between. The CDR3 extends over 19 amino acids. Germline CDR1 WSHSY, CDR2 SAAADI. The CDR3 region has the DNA TGCGCCAGCAGTGAGGAATTGGCAGGGGCTCTAGCGCGGAGCTACGAGCAGTACTTC. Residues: CASSEELAGALARSYEQYF.

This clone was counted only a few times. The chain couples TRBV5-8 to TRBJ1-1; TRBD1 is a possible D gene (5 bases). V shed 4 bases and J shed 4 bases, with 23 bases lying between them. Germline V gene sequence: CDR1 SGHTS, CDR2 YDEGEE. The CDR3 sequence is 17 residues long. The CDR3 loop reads CASSPGGGGGRSTEAFF. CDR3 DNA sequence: TGTGCCAGCAGCCCTGGAGGAGGTGGGGGTCGATCCACTGAAGCTTTCTTT. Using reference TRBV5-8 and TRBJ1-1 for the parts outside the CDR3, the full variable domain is EAGVTQSPTHLIKTRGQQATLRCSPISGHTSVYWYQQALGLGLQFLLWYDEGEERNRGNFPPRFSGRQFPNYSSELNVNALELEDSALYLCASSPGGGGGRSTEAFFGQGTRLTVV.

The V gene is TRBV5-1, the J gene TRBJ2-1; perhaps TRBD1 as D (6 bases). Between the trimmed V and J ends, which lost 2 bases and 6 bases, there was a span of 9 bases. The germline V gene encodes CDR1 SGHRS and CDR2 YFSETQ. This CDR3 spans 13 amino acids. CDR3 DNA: TGCGCCAGCAGCTTTCAGGGGAGCAATGAGCAGTTCTTC. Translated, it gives CASSFQGSNEQFF.

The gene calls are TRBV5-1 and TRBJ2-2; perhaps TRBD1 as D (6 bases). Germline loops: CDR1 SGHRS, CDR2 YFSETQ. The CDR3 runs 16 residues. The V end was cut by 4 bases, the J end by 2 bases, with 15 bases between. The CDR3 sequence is CASSQSGTQNTGELFF. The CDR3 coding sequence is TGCGCCAGCAGCCAATCCGGGACACAAAACACCGGGGAGCTGTTTTTT.

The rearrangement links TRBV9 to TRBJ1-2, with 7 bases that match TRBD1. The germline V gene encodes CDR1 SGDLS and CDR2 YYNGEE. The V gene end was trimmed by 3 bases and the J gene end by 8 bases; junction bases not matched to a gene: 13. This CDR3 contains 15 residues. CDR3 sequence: CASSARLTGTFGYTF. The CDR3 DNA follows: TGTGCCAGCAGCGCCCGACTGACAGGGACGTTCGGCTACACCTTC.

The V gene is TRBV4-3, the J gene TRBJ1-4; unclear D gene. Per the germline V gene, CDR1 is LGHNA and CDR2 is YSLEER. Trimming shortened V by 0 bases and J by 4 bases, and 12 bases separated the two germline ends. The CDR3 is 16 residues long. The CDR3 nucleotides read TGCGCCAGCAGCCAAGAGACCTGGAGGGTTAATGAAAAACTGTTTTTT. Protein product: CASSQETWRVNEKLFF.

The CDR3 sequence: CASSFGVHSGVTDTQYF. Written as DNA, the CDR3 is TGTGCCAGCAGCTTCGGGGTCCATTCAGGAGTGACAGATACGCAGTATTTT. This chain links TRBV7-8 with TRBJ2-3, with D perhaps matching TRBD2 (5 bases). This CDR3 region has 17 residues. Germline-derived CDR1 and CDR2 are SGHVS and FQNEAQ. V shed 3 bases and J shed 3 bases, with 19 bases lying between them.

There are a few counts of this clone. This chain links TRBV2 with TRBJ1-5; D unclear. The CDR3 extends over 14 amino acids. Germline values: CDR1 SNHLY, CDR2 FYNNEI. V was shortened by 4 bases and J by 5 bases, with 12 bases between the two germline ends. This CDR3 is CASSVRGMDQPQHF. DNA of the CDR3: TGTGCCAGCAGTGTAAGAGGGATGGATCAGCCCCAGCATTTT.

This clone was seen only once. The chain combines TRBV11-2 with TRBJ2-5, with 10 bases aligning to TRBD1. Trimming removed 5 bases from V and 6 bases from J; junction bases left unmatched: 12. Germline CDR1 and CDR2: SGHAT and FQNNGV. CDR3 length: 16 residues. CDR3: CASSPGGTGAGKTQYF. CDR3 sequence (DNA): TGTGCCAGCAGCCCCGGGGGGACAGGGGCCGGGAAGACCCAGTACTTC.